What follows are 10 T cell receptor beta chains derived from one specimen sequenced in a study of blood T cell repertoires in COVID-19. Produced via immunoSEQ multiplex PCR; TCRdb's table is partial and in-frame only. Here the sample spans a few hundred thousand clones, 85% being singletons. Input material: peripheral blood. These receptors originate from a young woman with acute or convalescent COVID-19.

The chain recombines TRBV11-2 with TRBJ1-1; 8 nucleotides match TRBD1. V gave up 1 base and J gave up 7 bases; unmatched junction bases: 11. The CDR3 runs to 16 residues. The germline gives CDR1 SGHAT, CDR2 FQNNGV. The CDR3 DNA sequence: TGTGCCAGCAGCTTAGTTTTACAGGGGGAAGTGGGTGAAGCTTTCTTT. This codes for CASSLVLQGEVGEAFF.

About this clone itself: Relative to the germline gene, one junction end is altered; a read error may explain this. The CDR3 DNA reads TGTGCCAGCAGCTTATGGTCCGGGGAGGAACACTTC. Encoded protein: CASSLWSGEEHF. This chain uses TRBV7-9 with TRBJ2-7, with TRBD2 as a possible D gene (6 bases). The CDR3 has 12 amino acids. Looked up from germline, CDR1 is SEHNR and CDR2 is FQNEAQ (reference sequence).

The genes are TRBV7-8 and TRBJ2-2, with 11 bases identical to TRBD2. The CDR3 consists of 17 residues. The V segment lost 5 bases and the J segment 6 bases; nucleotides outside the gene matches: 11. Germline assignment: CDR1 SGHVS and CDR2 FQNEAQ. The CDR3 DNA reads TGTGCCAGCAGCCCACTGGGACTAGCGGAGGAACCCGGGGAGCTGTTTTTT. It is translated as CASSPLGLAEEPGELFF.

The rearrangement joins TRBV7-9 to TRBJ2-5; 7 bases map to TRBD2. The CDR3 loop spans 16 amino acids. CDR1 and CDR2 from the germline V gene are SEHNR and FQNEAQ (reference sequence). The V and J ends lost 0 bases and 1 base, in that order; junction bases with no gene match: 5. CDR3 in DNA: TGTGCCAGCAGCTTAGCGCTGGGGGGGACCCAAGAGACCCAGTACTTC. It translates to CASSLALGGTQETQYF.

The CDR3: CASSYPLGGEQFF. The CDR3 DNA reads as TGTGCCAGCAGCTACCCTTTGGGGGGTGAGCAGTTCTTC. This rearrangement joins TRBV5-4 to TRBJ2-1, with D possibly being TRBD2 (6 bases). This CDR3 has 13 amino acids. The germline gives CDR1 SGHNT, CDR2 YYREEE (reference sequence). Trimming took 3 bases from V and 9 from J, leaving 13 bases between them.

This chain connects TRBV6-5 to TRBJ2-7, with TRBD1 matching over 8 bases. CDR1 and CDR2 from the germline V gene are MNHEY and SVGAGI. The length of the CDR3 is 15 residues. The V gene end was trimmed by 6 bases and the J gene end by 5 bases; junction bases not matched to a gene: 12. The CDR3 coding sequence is TGTGCCAGCAGCCCAAGGACAGGGCGGTTCGACGAGCAGTACTTC. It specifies CASSPRTGRFDEQYF.

CDR3 sequence: CASSSQQGGGNTIYF. The CDR3 coding sequence is TGTGCCAGCAGCTCCCAACAGGGGGGTGGAAACACCATATATTTT. The rearrangement joins TRBV7-6 to TRBJ1-3; TRBD1 aligns across 8 bases. V was clipped by 4 bases and J by 3 bases; unmatched bases: 5. Germline V gene sequence: CDR1 SGHVS, CDR2 FNYEAQ. The CDR3 is made up of 15 amino acids.

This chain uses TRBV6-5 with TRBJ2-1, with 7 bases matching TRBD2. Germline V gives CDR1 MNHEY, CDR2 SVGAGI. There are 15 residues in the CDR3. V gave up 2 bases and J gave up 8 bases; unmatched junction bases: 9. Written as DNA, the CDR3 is TGTGCCAGCAGTTACGGGCCTAGCGGAGGGGATGAGCAGTTCTTC. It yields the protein CASSYGPSGGDEQFF.

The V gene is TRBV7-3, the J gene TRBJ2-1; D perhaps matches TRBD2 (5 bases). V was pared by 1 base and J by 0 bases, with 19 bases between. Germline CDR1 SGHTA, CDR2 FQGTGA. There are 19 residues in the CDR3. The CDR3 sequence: CASSLNRFTRESSYNEQFF. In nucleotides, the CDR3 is TGTGCCAGCAGCTTAAATCGATTTACTAGAGAGAGCTCCTACAATGAGCAGTTCTTC.

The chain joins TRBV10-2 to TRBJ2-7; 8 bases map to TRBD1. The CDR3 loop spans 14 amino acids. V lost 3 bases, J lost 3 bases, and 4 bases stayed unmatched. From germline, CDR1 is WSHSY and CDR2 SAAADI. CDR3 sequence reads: CASSDQGADYEQYF. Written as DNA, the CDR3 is TGCGCCAGCAGTGATCAGGGGGCGGACTACGAGCAGTACTTC.